This T cell receptor (beta chain) derives from a study of untreated major depressive disorder. The CDR3 totals 15 residues. Thawed PBMCs underwent magnetic negative selection for CD4+ T cells. Assay used: immunoSEQ multiplex PCR; TCRdb lists only in-frame clones, some missing. The sample includes around 20,000 clones, approximately 89% of them seen just once. The chain is built from TRBV21-1 and TRBJ2-2. TRBV21-1 is assigned pseudogene status. Sequencing input: CD4+ T cells from PBMCs. The clonotype was recovered from a woman aged 40 to 50 in good health. The CDR3 protein is CASSKVFGAHGELFF. The DNA of the CDR3 is TGTGCCAGCAGCAAAGTTTTCGGGGCTCACGGGGAGCTGTTTTTT.